This T cell receptor (beta chain) was observed in a study of T-cell reconstitution after alpha-beta-depleted transplantation in children. It was with unique molecular identifiers that the TCRbeta library was prepared. TCRdb independently ran MiXCR on the PCR reads; one entry per CDR3 protein. The table lists hundreds of thousands of distinct CDR3 sequences, 9.5% to 15% of them singletons, with around 3% in the top ten. This CDR3 is built from 13 residues. Per the germline V gene, CDR1 is SGHRS and CDR2 is YFSETQ. With 3 bases clipped from V and 11 bases from J, the junction kept 5 bases outside the gene matches. This clonotype was counted many times.

This chain joins TRBV5-1 and TRBJ2-1, with TRBD1 identical over 10 bases. The sequence came from a human donor who donated a stem cell graft to a child with acute lymphoblastic leukemia. Source: PBMCs from the stem cell graft donor, taken from the stem cell graft. DNA of the CDR3: TGCGCCAGCAGCTCGGGACAGGGGATAAAGCAGTTCTTC. Translated: CASSSGQGIKQFF.